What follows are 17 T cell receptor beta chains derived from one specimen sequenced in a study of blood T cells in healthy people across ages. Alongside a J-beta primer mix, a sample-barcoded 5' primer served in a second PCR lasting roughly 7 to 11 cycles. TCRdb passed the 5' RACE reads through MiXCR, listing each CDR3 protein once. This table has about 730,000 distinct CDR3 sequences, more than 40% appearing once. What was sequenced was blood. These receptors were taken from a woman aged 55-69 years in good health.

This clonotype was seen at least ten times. The CDR3 loop reads CASTAGSNQPQHF. CDR3 DNA: TGTGCCAGCACCGCCGGGAGCAATCAGCCCCAGCATTTT. The rearrangement uses TRBV27 and TRBJ1-5; D call uncertain. Trimming pared 7 bases from V and 1 base from J, leaving 8 bases between. In germline, CDR1 is MNHEY, CDR2 SMNVEV (reference sequence). The CDR3 length is 13 residues.

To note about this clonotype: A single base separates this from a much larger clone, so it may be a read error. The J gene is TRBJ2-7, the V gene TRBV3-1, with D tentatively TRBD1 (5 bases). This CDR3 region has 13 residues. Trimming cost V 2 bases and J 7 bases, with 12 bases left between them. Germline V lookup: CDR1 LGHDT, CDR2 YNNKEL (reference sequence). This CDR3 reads CASSQRGRNEQYF. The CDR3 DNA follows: TGTGCCAGCAGCCAAAGGGGTAGGAATGAGCAGTACTTC.

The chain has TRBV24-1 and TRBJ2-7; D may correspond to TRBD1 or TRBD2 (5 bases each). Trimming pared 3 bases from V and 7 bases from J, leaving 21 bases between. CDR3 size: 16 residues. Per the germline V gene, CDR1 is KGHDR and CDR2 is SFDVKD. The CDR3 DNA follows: TGTGCCACCAGTGATGTCGGGGCTAGCTCCTACAATGAGCAGTACTTC. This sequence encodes CATSDVGASSYNEQYF.

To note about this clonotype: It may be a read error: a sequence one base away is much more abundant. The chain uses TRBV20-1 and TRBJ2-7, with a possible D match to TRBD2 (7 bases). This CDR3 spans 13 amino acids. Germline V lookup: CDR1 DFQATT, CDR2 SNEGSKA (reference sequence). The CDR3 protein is CSAREGGFYGQYF. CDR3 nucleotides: TGCAGTGCTAGGGAGGGGGGGTTTTACGGGCAGTACTTC.

CDR3 amino acids: CASSLGDLDSPLHF. The CDR3 bases are TGTGCCAGCAGCTTAGGGGACTTAGATTCACCCCTCCACTTT. The chain has TRBV7-2 and TRBJ1-6; D possibly corresponds to TRBD1 (5 bases). CDR1 and CDR2 from the germline V gene are SGHTA and FQGNSA. The V and J ends lost 1 base and 8 bases respectively, with 9 bases between them. The CDR3 runs 14 residues.

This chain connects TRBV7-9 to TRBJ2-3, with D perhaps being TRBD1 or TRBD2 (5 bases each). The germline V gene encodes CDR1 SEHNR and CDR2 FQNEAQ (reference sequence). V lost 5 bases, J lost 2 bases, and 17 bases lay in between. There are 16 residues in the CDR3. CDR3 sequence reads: CASSPPGTWDTDTQYF. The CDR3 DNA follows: TGTGCCAGCAGCCCTCCGGGGACGTGGGACACAGATACGCAGTATTTT.

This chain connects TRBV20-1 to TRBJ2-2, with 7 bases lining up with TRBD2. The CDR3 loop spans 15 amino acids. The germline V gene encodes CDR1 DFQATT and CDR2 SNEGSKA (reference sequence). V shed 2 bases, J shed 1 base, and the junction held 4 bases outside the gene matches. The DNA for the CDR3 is TGCAGTGCTAGACCGCCTAGCGGGAACACCGGGGAGCTGTTTTTT. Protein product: CSARPPSGNTGELFF.

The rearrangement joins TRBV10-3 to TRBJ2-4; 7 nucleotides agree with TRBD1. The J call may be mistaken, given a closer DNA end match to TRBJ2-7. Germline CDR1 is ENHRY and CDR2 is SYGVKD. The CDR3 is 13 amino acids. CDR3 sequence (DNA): TGTGCCACCGGACAGGTAGGGGACTACGAGCAGTACTTC. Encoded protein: CATGQVGDYEQYF.

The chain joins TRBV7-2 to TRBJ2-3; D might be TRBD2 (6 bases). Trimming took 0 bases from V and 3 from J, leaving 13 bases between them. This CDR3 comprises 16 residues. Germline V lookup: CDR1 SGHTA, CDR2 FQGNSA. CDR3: CASSLAFSGGTDTQYF. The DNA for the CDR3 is TGTGCCAGCAGCTTAGCGTTCTCTGGAGGGACAGATACGCAGTATTTT.

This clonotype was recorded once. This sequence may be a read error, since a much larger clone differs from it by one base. The CDR3 spells CASSPGRAVANEQFF. The CDR3 DNA sequence: TGTGCTAGCAGCCCGGGACGAGCGGTAGCCAATGAGCAGTTCTTC. V gene TRBV7-7 combines with J gene TRBJ2-1; tentatively, D is TRBD1 or TRBD2 (5 bases each). This CDR3 comprises 15 residues. The germline V gene encodes CDR1 SSHAT and CDR2 FNYEAQ (reference sequence). Full variable domain (outside the CDR3, taken from reference TRBV7-7 and TRBJ2-1): GAGVSQSPRYKVTKRGQDVTLRCDPISSHATLYWYQQALGQGPEFLTYFNYEAQPDKSGLPSDRFSAERPEGSISTLTIQRTEQRDSAMYRCASSPGRAVANEQFFGPGTRLTVL.

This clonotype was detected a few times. CDR3 loop: CASSLGGKGGDTQYF. CDR3 coding DNA: TGTGCCAGCAGCTTAGGAGGGAAAGGCGGAGATACGCAGTATTTT. This rearrangement joins TRBV7-3 to TRBJ2-3; tentative D call: TRBD2 (6 bases). The CDR3 runs to 15 residues. V was cut by 2 bases and J by 5 bases, with 14 bases left in between. Germline lookup yields CDR1 SGHTA and CDR2 FQGTGA.

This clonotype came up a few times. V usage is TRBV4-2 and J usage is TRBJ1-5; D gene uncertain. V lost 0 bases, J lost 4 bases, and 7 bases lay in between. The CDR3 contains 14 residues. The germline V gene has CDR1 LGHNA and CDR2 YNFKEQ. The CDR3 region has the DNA TGTGCCAGCAGCCAAGATAACGGGAATCAGCCCCAGCATTTT. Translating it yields CASSQDNGNQPQHF.

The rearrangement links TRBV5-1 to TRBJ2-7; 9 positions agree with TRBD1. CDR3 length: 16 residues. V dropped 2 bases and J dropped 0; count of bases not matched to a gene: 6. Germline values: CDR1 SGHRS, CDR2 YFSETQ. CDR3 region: CASSLSGQGISYEQYF. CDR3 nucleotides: TGCGCCAGCAGCTTATCGGGACAGGGCATCTCCTACGAGCAGTACTTC. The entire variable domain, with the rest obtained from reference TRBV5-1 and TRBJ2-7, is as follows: KAGVTQTPRYLIKTRGQQVTLSCSPISGHRSVSWYQQTPGQGLQFLFEYFSETQRNKGNFPGRFSGRQFSNSRSEMNVSTLELGDSALYLCASSLSGQGISYEQYFGPGTRLTVT.

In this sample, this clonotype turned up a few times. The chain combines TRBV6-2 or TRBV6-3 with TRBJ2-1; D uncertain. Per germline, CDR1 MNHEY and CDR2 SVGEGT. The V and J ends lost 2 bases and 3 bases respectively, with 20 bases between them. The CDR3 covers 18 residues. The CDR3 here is CASSYPWPRQGLYNEQFF. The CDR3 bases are TGTGCCAGCAGTTACCCCTGGCCTCGGCAAGGCCTCTACAATGAGCAGTTCTTC.

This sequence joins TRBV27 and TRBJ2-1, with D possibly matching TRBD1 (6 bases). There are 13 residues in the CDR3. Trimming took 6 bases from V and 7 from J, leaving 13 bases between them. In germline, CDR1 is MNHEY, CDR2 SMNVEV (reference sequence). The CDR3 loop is CASSRDRNNEQFF. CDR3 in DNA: TGTGCCAGCAGCCGCGACAGGAATAATGAGCAGTTCTTC.

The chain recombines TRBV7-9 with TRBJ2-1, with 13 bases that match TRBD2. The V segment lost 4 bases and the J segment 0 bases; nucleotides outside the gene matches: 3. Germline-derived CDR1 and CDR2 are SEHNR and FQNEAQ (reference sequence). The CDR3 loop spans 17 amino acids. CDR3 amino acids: CASSSGTSGASYNEQFF. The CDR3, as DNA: TGTGCCAGCAGCTCCGGGACTAGCGGGGCCTCCTACAATGAGCAGTTCTTC.

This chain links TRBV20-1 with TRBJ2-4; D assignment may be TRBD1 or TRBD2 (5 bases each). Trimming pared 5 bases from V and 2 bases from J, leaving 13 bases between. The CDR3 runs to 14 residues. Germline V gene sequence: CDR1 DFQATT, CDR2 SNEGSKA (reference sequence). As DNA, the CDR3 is TGCAGTGCTCCTCCTGGGGGAACCAAAAACATTCAGTACTTC. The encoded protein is CSAPPGGTKNIQYF.